This T cell receptor (beta chain) was identified in a study of blood T cell repertoires in COVID-19. For the study at large: From the United States, Italy and Spain came samples of acute and convalescent COVID-19. The analysed material was cDNA or gDNA that came from T cells, B-cell-depleted T cells, or PBMCs.

The table came from immunoSEQ multiplex PCR; TCRdb's copy has only in-frame clones and leaves some out. Here the sample spans over 200,000 clones, almost 90% being singletons. Sequencing used peripheral blood. This receptor was taken from a woman aged 60-70 years with acute or convalescent COVID-19.

DNA for the CDR3: TGTGCCACCAGTGATTCTCTAAACCTCGGGACTAGCGAATACAATGAGCAGTTCTTC. Its protein product is CATSDSLNLGTSEYNEQFF. V is TRBV24-1 and J is TRBJ2-1; 10 bases are shared with TRBD2. The junction had 13 bases not matched to a gene; V was cut back by 2 bases and J by 4 bases. Germline assignment: CDR1 KGHDR and CDR2 SFDVKD. This CDR3 spans 19 amino acids.